Given below is one T cell receptor (beta chain) in context. Looked up from germline, CDR1 is LGHNA and CDR2 is YSLEER. V was clipped by 1 base and J by 1 base; unmatched bases: 4. CDR3 length: 17 amino acids. The entry originates in a study of cytomegalovirus exposure and HLA in healthy donors. TCRdb's table, derived via immunoSEQ multiplex PCR, lists solely in-frame clones and lacks some. The repertoire has around 200,000 clones, about 86% of them found once; the top ten carry approximately 3%. Material: PBMCs. The source of this sequence is a woman aged 18-29 years in good health and CMV-seropositive. The chain links TRBV4-3 to TRBJ2-5, with 12 bases lining up with TRBD2. The CDR3 is CASSQGLAGDFQETQYF. The CDR3 region has the DNA TGCGCCAGCAGCCAAGGACTAGCGGGGGACTTCCAAGAGACCCAGTACTTC.